These T cell receptor beta chains were read from a single sample in a study of T cells in Graves' hyperthyroidism and ophthalmopathy. MiXCR, run by TCRdb on the multiplex PCR reads, gives a single entry per CDR3 protein. The repertoire includes 310,000 or so distinct CDR3 sequences, about 17% of them detected once, and approximately 60% sits in the top ten. Sequenced material: blood. Receptors originate from a woman between 55 and 75 years old with Graves' ophthalmopathy. Both conserved end residues are part of each CDR3. A D gene is named only where the DNA matches it firmly. Only some rows state a clone size, as once, few, many or a class for expanded clones.

>TRBJ2-1|TRBD2|few|TRBV27
CASSPSAGRSYNEQFF
TGTGCCAGCAGTCCATCAGCGGGGCGCTCCTACAATGAGCAGTTCTTC
>TRBJ2-1|TRBD1|once|TRBV11-2
CASSFGDRGEDNEQFF
TGTGCCAGCAGCTTTGGGGACAGGGGGGAAGACAATGAGCAGTTCTTC
>TRBJ1-1|-|many|TRBV4-1
CASSLRDGDTEAFF
TGCGCCAGCAGCCTCCGGGACGGAGACACTGAAGCTTTCTTT
>TRBJ2-5|-|many|TRBV11-2
CASSPRTIQGETQYF
TGTGCCAGCAGCCCCAGGACAATCCAGGGAGAGACCCAGTACTTC
>TRBJ2-1|TRBD2|few|TRBV20-1
CSATVPGTSGDHNEQFF
TGCAGTGCTACAGTCCCTGGAACTAGCGGGGACCACAATGAGCAGTTCTTC
>TRBJ1-2|-|many|TRBV24-1
CATSDPLKDGYGYTF
TGTGCCACCAGTGATCCACTCAAGGATGGTTATGGCTACACCTTC
>TRBJ2-2|TRBD2|-|TRBV7-3
CASSLMSGGNTGELFF
TGTGCCAGCAGCTTAATGTCGGGAGGGAACACCGGGGAGCTGTTTTTT
>TRBJ2-2|TRBD1|many|TRBV2
CASSDWDSNTGELFF
TGTGCCAGCAGTGACTGGGACAGCAACACCGGGGAGCTGTTTTTT
>TRBJ1-2|-|many|TRBV28
CASSSTFNYGYTF
TGTGCCAGCAGTTCGACTTTTAACTATGGCTACACCTTC
>TRBJ2-5|TRBD2|many|TRBV11-2
CASSDGTSGRVGETQYF
TGTGCCAGCAGCGACGGGACTAGCGGGAGGGTGGGAGAGACCCAGTACTTC
>TRBJ2-7|-|many|TRBV2
CASSDRAGKQYF
TGTGCCAGCAGTGACAGGGCGGGTAAGCAGTACTTC
>TRBJ2-3|-|-|TRBV5-8
CASSLGGSVGDTQYF
TGTGCCAGCAGCTTGGGGGGATCGGTCGGAGATACGCAGTATTTT
>TRBJ2-3|TRBD1|few|TRBV5-1
CASSLLGQVTDTQYF
TGCGCCAGCAGCTTATTGGGACAGGTCACAGATACGCAGTATTTT
>TRBJ2-1|-|many|TRBV11-2
CASSQPIGGSYNEQFF
TGTGCCAGCAGCCAACCGATAGGGGGGTCCTACAATGAGCAGTTCTTC
>TRBJ1-6|-|many|TRBV6-6
CASSYSTGQFYGSPLHF
TGTGCCAGCAGTTACTCGACGGGCCAATTTTACGGTTCACCCCTCCACTTT
>TRBJ2-1|TRBD2|-|TRBV10-1
CASSPGTSGLNSYNEQFF
TGCGCCAGCAGTCCCGGGACTAGCGGGCTAAACTCCTACAATGAGCAGTTCTTC
>TRBJ2-2|-|-|TRBV6-1
CASSEGNTGELFF
TGTGCCAGCAGTGAGGGGAACACCGGGGAGCTGTTTTTT
>TRBJ1-4|-|many|TRBV6-2/TRBV6-3
CASTQQGSKLFF
TGTGCCAGCACTCAACAGGGATCGAAACTGTTTTTT
>TRBJ2-6|TRBD1|-|TRBV5-1
CASSGQGGLPGANVLTF
TGCGCCAGCAGCGGACAGGGGGGCCTGCCTGGGGCCAACGTCCTGACTTTC
>TRBJ2-7|-|many|TRBV7-9
CASRPTGSHEQYF
TGTGCCAGCAGGCCCACAGGGTCCCACGAGCAGTACTTC
>TRBJ1-6|TRBD1|few|TRBV6-1
CASRRTGGVENSPLHF
TGTGCCAGCAGACGGACAGGAGGCGTCGAAAATTCACCCCTCCACTTT
>TRBJ1-2|-|many|TRBV6-2/TRBV6-3
CASSQRILNYGYTF
TGTGCCAGCAGTCAAAGAATTCTTAACTATGGCTACACCTTC
>TRBJ2-1|TRBD2|-|TRBV10-3
CAISVGLADNEQFF
TGTGCCATCAGTGTAGGCCTAGCGGACAATGAGCAGTTCTTC
>TRBJ2-1|-|-|TRBV6-1
CASSDDTNSYNEQFF
TGTGCCAGCAGTGATGATACCAACTCCTACAATGAGCAGTTCTTC
>TRBJ2-1|TRBD2|many|TRBV12-5
CASLRIAGSYNEQFF
TGTGCTAGTCTAAGGATAGCGGGATCATACAATGAGCAGTTCTTC
>TRBJ1-1|-|many|TRBV6-2/TRBV6-3
CASTRQPNTEAFF
TGTGCCAGCACCCGACAGCCGAACACTGAAGCTTTCTTT
>TRBJ2-7|-|-|TRBV19
CASSMSKRTALGPGEQYF
TGTGCCAGTAGTATGTCTAAACGAACCGCTTTGGGTCCGGGCGAGCAGTACTTC
>TRBJ1-1|-|many|TRBV20-1
CSARDVAEGLNTEAFF
TGCAGTGCTAGAGATGTTGCGGAGGGACTGAACACTGAAGCTTTCTTT
>TRBJ2-5|-|many|TRBV6-5
CASSYDLTGIGRKYF
TGTGCCAGCAGTTACGATCTTACAGGGATTGGAAGGAAGTACTTC
>TRBJ2-2|-|-|TRBV29-1
CSVGVSGPGGELFF
TGCAGCGTTGGAGTTTCAGGCCCGGGCGGGGAGCTGTTTTTT
>TRBJ1-6|TRBD1|-|TRBV5-4
CASSLAGTANLHF
TGTGCCAGCAGCTTAGCCGGGACAGCCAACCTCCACTTT
>TRBJ1-3|-|many|TRBV20-1
CSAYRSNTIYF
TGCAGTGCATACAGGAGCAACACCATATATTTT
>TRBJ2-7|-|-|TRBV28
CASSLGAGLSYEQYF
TGTGCCAGCAGTTTAGGGGCGGGACTCTCCTACGAGCAGTACTTC
>TRBJ2-1|-|many|TRBV4-1
CASSPNSNEQFF
TGCGCCAGCAGCCCAAACTCCAATGAGCAGTTCTTC
>TRBJ2-1|-|-|TRBV12-3/TRBV12-4
CASRPSSGAGSNEQFF
TGTGCCAGCAGACCTAGTTCCGGGGCGGGTTCCAATGAGCAGTTCTTC
>TRBJ2-5|TRBD2|-|TRBV9
CASSVLAGRETQYF
TGTGCCAGCAGCGTTCTAGCGGGGCGAGAGACCCAGTACTTC
>TRBJ2-7|TRBD1|many|TRBV29-1
CSGETGFNEQYF
TGCAGCGGGGAGACAGGGTTCAACGAGCAGTACTTC
>TRBJ2-3|-|many|TRBV2
CASSGGRYNTDTQYF
TGTGCCAGCAGTGGGGGCAGGTACAACACAGATACGCAGTATTTT
>TRBJ1-5|-|few|TRBV7-8
CASSLSRSWGSNQPQHF
TGTGCCAGCAGCTTATCAAGGTCTTGGGGTAGCAATCAGCCCCAGCATTTT
>TRBJ2-5|TRBD1|many|TRBV12-3/TRBV12-4
CASSRWDRGVETQYF
TGTGCCAGCAGCAGATGGGACAGGGGCGTAGAGACCCAGTACTTC
>TRBJ1-1|-|few|TRBV4-3
CASSQDFGNTEAFF
TGCGCCAGCAGCCAAGATTTTGGGAACACTGAAGCTTTCTTT
>TRBJ1-2|TRBD1|few|TRBV6-2/TRBV6-3
CASIQDRAEGYTF
TGTGCCAGCATCCAGGACAGGGCAGAAGGCTACACCTTC
>TRBJ1-1|TRBD1|many|TRBV7-6
CASSQDRGWTETFF
TGTGCCAGCAGCCAGGACAGGGGATGGACTGAAACTTTCTTT
>TRBJ1-3|TRBD1|many|TRBV6-1
CASTPDRRFSGNTIYF
TGTGCCAGCACACCGGACAGGCGCTTCTCTGGAAACACCATATATTTT
>TRBJ2-2|-|-|TRBV4-2
CASSQVQESTGELFF
TGTGCCAGCAGCCAAGTGCAGGAGAGCACCGGGGAGCTGTTTTTT
>TRBJ2-7|TRBD1|-|TRBV12-3/TRBV12-4
CASSFWGQYEQYF
TGTGCCAGCAGTTTCTGGGGACAGTACGAGCAGTACTTC
>TRBJ2-7|TRBD1|many|TRBV20-1
CSAPDRRLSYEQYF
TGCAGTGCTCCGGACAGGCGCCTTTCCTACGAGCAGTACTTC
>TRBJ1-2|-|-|TRBV15
CATSSAGDGYTF
TGTGCCACCAGCAGCGCCGGGGATGGCTACACCTTC
>TRBJ2-5|TRBD1|many|TRBV7-2
CASSYRAQGVGETQYF
TGTGCCAGCAGCTATCGAGCACAGGGGGTAGGGGAGACCCAGTACTTC
>TRBJ2-7|TRBD1|many|TRBV12-3/TRBV12-4
CASSPWTGSSYEQYF
TGTGCCAGCAGTCCATGGACAGGGAGCTCCTACGAGCAGTACTTC
>TRBJ1-5|-|few|TRBV7-9
CASSRGDNQPQHF
TGTGCCAGCAGCAGGGGCGATAATCAGCCCCAGCATTTT
>TRBJ1-2|-|many|TRBV5-6
CASSPVGYGYTF
TGTGCCAGCAGCCCCGTCGGCTATGGCTACACCTTC
>TRBJ2-3|TRBD1|-|TRBV19
CASSHGQGSTDTQYF
TGTGCCAGTAGCCACGGACAGGGAAGCACAGATACGCAGTATTTT
>TRBJ1-2|TRBD1|many|TRBV9
CASSPGQVANGYTF
TGTGCCAGCAGCCCAGGACAGGTCGCGAATGGCTACACCTTC
>TRBJ2-3|-|-|TRBV20-1
CSARDLGFTDTQYF
TGCAGTGCTAGAGATCTCGGCTTCACAGATACGCAGTATTTT
>TRBJ1-2|TRBD1|few|TRBV2
CASSGQVANYGYTF
TGTGCCAGCTCAGGACAGGTGGCTAACTATGGCTACACCTTC
>TRBJ2-1|-|-|TRBV3-1
CASRGCNEQFF
TGTGCCAGCCGCGGCTGCAATGAGCAGTTCTTC